These 9 T cell receptor beta chains were sequenced from one sample in a study of blood T cell repertoires in COVID-19. Data came from immunoSEQ multiplex PCR; TCRdb stores just in-frame clones and leaves some out. The data contain 130,000 to 150,000 clones, about 90% of them singletons. Sequencing input: peripheral blood. These receptors were taken from a human donor in a cohort sampled during active COVID-19.

The chain recombines TRBV2 with TRBJ2-3, with 14 bases fitting TRBD2. The V segment lost 5 bases and the J segment 0 bases; nucleotides outside the gene matches: 7. Germline CDR1 and CDR2: SNHLY and FYNNEI. The CDR3 loop spans 18 amino acids. CDR3 nucleotide sequence: TGTGCCAGCAGTCCTACGGGACTAGCGGGAGTAAGCACAGATACGCAGTATTTT. Translating it yields CASSPTGLAGVSTDTQYF.

V usage is TRBV4-1 and J usage is TRBJ1-3; 7 nucleotides agree with TRBD1. V lost 0 bases, J lost 6 bases, and 5 bases stayed unmatched. The germline V gene encodes CDR1 MGHRA and CDR2 YSYEKL. The CDR3 is made up of 15 amino acids. The CDR3 DNA is TGCGCCAGCAGCCAAGACGAGGGGGCCGTAAACACCATATATTTT. Translating it yields CASSQDEGAVNTIYF.

This chain links TRBV2 with TRBJ1-6; 10 bases map to TRBD1. This CDR3 comprises 15 residues. Germline V gene data show CDR1 as SNHLY and CDR2 as FYNNEI. V shed 3 bases and J 7 bases; nucleotides not matched to a gene: 3. The CDR3 loop is CASSDDRGLNSPLHF. DNA of the CDR3: TGTGCCAGCAGTGACGACAGGGGGCTAAATTCACCCCTCCACTTT.

This clone was counted once. The chain employs TRBV7-2 and TRBJ1-2; unclear D gene. The CDR3 contains 13 residues. V lost 4 bases and J lost 1, with 7 bases in between. Germline values: CDR1 SGHTA, CDR2 FQGNSA. The CDR3 reads CASSSRVNYGYTF. DNA for the CDR3: TGTGCCAGCAGCTCGCGGGTTAACTATGGCTACACCTTC.

This clone was observed once. This chain links TRBV27 with TRBJ2-3; D call uncertain. The ends were cut back, 2 bases at V and 1 base at J, with 4 bases in the middle. CDR3 size: 13 residues. Looked up from germline, CDR1 is MNHEY and CDR2 is SMNVEV (reference sequence). The CDR3 region is CASSLLGTDTQYF. The DNA for the CDR3 is TGTGCCAGCAGTTTACTTGGCACAGATACGCAGTATTTT.

The J gene is TRBJ2-5, the V gene TRBV9; 10 nucleotides match TRBD1. V gave up 3 bases and J gave up 4 bases; unmatched junction bases: 3. Per germline, CDR1 SGDLS and CDR2 YYNGEE. This CDR3 has 14 amino acids. Written as DNA, the CDR3 is TGTGCCAGCAGCGCAGGGGACAGGGGAGAGACCCAGTACTTC. Translated: CASSAGDRGETQYF. Drawing the rest from reference TRBV9 and TRBJ2-5, the complete variable domain is DSGVTQTPKHLITATGQRVTLRCSPRSGDLSVYWYQQSLDQGLQFLIQYYNGEERAKGNILERFSAQQFPDLHSELNLSSLELGDSALYFCASSAGDRGETQYFGPGTRLLVL.

This chain connects TRBV6-5 to TRBJ1-1; 11 nucleotides agree with TRBD1. The CDR3 has 14 amino acids. The trim removed 0 bases at V and 11 bases at J, leaving 5 bases unmatched. Germline values: CDR1 MNHEY, CDR2 SVGAGI. The CDR3, as DNA: TGTGCCAGCAGTTACTCTGGACAGGGGGCTTCGGCTTTCTTT. It translates to CASSYSGQGASAFF.

V usage is TRBV6-5 and J usage is TRBJ2-1; the match to TRBD1 covers 10 bases. Per germline, CDR1 MNHEY and CDR2 SVGAGI. J was trimmed by 10 bases and V by 2 bases; bases with no gene match: 8. CDR3 length equals 15 residues. CDR3 sequence reads: CASSYEGQGNREQFF. Here the CDR3 DNA reads TGTGCCAGCAGTTACGAGGGACAGGGGAATCGGGAGCAGTTCTTC.

This CDR3 is CASGELAGLQETQYF. CDR3 bases: TGCGCCAGCGGGGAACTAGCGGGGCTACAAGAGACCCAGTACTTC. The chain is built from TRBV5-1 and TRBJ2-5; 10 nucleotides agree with TRBD2. This CDR3 spans 15 amino acids. The germline V gene encodes CDR1 SGHRS and CDR2 YFSETQ. After removal of 7 bases from V and 2 bases from J, the junction contained 8 bases not matched to a gene.